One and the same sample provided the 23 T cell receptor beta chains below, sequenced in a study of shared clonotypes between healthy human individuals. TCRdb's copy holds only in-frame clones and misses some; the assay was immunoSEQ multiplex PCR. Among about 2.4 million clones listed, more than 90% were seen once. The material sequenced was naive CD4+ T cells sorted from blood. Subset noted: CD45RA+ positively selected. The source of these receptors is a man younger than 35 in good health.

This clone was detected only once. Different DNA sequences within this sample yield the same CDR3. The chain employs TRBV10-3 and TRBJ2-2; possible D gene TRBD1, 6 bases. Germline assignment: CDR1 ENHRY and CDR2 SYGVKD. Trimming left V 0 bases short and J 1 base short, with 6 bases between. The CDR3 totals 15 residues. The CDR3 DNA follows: TGTGCCATCAGTGAGTCAGGGGGGAACACCGGGGAGCTGTTTTTT. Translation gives CAISESGGNTGELFF.

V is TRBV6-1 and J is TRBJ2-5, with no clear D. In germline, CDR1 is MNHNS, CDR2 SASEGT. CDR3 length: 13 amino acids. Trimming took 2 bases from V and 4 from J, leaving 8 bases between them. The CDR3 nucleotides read TGTGCCAGCAGTGAACAGTACCGAGAGACCCAGTACTTC. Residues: CASSEQYRETQYF.

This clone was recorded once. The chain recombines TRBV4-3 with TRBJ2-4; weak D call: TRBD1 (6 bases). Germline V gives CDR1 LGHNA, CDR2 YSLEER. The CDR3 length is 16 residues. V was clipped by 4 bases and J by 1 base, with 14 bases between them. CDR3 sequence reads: CASSPGAREAKNIQYF. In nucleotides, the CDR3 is TGCGCCAGCAGCCCAGGGGCGAGGGAGGCCAAAAACATTCAGTACTTC.

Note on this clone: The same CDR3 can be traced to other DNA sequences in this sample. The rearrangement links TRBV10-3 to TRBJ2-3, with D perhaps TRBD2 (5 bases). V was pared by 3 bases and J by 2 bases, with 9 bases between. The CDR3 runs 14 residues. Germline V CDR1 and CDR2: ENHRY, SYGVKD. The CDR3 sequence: CAISDRGFTDTQYF. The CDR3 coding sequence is TGTGCCATCAGTGACCGCGGGTTCACAGATACGCAGTATTTT.

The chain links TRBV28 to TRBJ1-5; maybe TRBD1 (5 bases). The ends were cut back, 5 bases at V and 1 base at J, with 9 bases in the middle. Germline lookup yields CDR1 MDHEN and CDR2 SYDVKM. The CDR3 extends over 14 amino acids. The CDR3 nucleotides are TGTGCCAGCAGTCCATGGACAAGCAATCAGCCCCAGCATTTT. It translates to CASSPWTSNQPQHF. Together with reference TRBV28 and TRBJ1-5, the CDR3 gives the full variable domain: DVKVTQSSRYLVKRTGEKVFLECVQDMDHENMFWYRQDPGLGLRLIYFSYDVKMKEKGDIPEGYSVSREKKERFSLILESASTNQTSMYLCASSPWTSNQPQHFGDGTRLSIL.

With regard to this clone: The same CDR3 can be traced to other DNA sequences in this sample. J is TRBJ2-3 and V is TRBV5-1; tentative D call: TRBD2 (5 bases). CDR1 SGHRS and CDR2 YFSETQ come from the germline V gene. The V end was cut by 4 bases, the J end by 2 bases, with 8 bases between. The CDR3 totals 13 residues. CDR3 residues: CASSPGFTDTQYF. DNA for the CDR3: TGCGCCAGCAGCCCGGGATTCACAGATACGCAGTATTTT. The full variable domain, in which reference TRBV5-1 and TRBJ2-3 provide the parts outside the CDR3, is KAGVTQTPRYLIKTRGQQVTLSCSPISGHRSVSWYQQTPGQGLQFLFEYFSETQRNKGNFPGRFSGRQFSNSRSEMNVSTLELGDSALYLCASSPGFTDTQYFGPGTRLTVL.

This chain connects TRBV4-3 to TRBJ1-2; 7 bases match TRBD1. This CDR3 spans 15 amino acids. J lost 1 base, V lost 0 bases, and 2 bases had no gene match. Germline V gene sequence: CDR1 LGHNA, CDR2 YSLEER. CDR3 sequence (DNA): TGCGCCAGCAGCCAAGAAAGGGACAGTAACTATGGCTACACCTTC. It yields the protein CASSQERDSNYGYTF.

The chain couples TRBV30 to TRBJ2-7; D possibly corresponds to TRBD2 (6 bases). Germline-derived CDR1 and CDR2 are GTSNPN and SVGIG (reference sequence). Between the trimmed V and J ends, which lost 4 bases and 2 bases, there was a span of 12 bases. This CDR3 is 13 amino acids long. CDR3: CAWTAGTPYEQYF. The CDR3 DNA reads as TGTGCCTGGACGGCAGGGACTCCCTACGAGCAGTACTTC.

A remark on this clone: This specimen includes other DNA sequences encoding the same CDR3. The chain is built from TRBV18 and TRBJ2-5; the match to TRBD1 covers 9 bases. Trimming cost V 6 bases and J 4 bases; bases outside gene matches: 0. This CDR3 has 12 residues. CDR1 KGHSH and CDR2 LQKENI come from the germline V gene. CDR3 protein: CASSGQGETQYF. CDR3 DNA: TGTGCCAGCTCGGGACAGGGAGAGACCCAGTACTTC.

In nucleotides, the CDR3 is TGCGCCAGCAGTGTCGGGGGGGTGAACACCGGGGAGCTGTTTTTT. The encoded protein is CASSVGGVNTGELFF. The J gene is TRBJ2-2, the V gene TRBV10-2, with 8 bases fitting TRBD2. The V gene end was trimmed by 4 bases and the J gene end by 1 base; junction bases not matched to a gene: 2. The CDR3 is made up of 15 amino acids. Looked up from germline, CDR1 is WSHSY and CDR2 is SAAADI.

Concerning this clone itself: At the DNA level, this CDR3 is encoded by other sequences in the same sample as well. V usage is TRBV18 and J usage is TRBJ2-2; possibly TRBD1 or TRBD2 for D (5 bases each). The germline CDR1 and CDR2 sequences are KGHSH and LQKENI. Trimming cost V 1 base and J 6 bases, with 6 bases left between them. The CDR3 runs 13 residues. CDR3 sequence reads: CASSPQGPGELFF. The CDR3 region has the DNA TGTGCCAGCTCACCACAGGGACCCGGGGAGCTGTTTTTT.

The CDR3 nucleotides are TGTGCCAGTAGTATAGCTGACAGGGGGCCCTACGAGCAGTACTTC. Amino acid sequence: CASSIADRGPYEQYF. This chain joins TRBV19 and TRBJ2-7; TRBD1 aligns across 10 bases. V lost 1 base and J lost 2; bases outside the gene matches: 2. CDR1 is LNHDA and CDR2 is SQIVND in the germline V gene (reference sequence). The length of the CDR3 is 15 residues. Based on the CDR3 plus reference TRBV19 and TRBJ2-7, the full variable domain is DGGITQSPKYLFRKEGQNVTLSCEQNLNHDAMYWYRQDPGQGLRLIYYSQIVNDFQKGDIAEGYSVSREKKESFPLTVTSAQKNPTAFYLCASSIADRGPYEQYFGPGTRLTVT.

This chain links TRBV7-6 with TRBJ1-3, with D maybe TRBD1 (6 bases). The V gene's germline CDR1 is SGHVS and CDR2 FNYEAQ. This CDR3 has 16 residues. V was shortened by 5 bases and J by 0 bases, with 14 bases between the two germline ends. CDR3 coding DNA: TGTGCCAGCAGCCAGGGAGGGGGTGTCTCTGGAAACACCATATATTTT. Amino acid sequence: CASSQGGGVSGNTIYF.

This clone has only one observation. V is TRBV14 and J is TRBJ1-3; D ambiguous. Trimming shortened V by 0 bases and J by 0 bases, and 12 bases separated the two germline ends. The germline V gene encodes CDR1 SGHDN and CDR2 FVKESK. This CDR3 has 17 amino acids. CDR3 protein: CASSQDPVRSSGNTIYF. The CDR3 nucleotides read TGTGCCAGCAGCCAAGACCCCGTACGGTCCTCTGGAAACACCATATATTTT.

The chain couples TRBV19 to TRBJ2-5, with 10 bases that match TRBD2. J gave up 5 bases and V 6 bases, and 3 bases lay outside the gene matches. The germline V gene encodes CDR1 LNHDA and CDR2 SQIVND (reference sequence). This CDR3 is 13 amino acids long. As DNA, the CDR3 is TGTGCCAGTAGAAAAGCGGGAGGGGAGACCCAGTACTTC. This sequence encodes CASRKAGGETQYF.

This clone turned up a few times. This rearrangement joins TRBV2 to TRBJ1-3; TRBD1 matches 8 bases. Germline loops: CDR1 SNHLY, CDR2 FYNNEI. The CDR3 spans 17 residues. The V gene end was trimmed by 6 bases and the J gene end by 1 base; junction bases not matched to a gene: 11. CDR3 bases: TGTGCCAGCAGCCCCGTTTTGGACAGGGTATCTGGAAACACCATATATTTT. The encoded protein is CASSPVLDRVSGNTIYF.

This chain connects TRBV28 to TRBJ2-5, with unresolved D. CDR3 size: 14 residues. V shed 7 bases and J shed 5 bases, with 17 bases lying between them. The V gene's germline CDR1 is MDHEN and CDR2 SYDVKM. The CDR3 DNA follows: TGTGCCAGCACCCTCGCGGATTGGCGGGAGACCCAGTACTTC. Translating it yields CASTLADWRETQYF. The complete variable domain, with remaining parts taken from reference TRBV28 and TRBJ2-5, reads DVKVTQSSRYLVKRTGEKVFLECVQDMDHENMFWYRQDPGLGLRLIYFSYDVKMKEKGDIPEGYSVSREKKERFSLILESASTNQTSMYLCASTLADWRETQYFGPGTRLLVL.

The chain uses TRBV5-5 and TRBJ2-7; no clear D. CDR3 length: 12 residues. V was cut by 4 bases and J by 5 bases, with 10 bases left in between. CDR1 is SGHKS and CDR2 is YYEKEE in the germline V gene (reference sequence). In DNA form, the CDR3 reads TGTGCCAGCAGCCTTTACAAAGACGAGCAGTACTTC. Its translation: CASSLYKDEQYF.

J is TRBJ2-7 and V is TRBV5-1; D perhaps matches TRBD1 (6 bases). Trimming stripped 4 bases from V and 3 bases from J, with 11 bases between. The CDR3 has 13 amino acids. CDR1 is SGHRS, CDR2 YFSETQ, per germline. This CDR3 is CASSPGTFYEQYF. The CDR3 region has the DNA TGCGCCAGCAGCCCCGGGACATTCTACGAGCAGTACTTC.

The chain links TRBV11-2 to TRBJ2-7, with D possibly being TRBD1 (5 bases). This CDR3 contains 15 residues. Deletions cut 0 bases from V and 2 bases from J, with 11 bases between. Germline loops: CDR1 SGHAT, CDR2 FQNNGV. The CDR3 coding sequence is TGTGCCAGCAGCTTAGATAGGCAGGGAACCTACGAGCAGTACTTC. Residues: CASSLDRQGTYEQYF.

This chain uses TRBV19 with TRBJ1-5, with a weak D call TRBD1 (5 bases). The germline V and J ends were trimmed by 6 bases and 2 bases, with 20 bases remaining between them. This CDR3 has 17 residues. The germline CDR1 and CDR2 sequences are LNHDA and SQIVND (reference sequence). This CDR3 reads CASSSSLGDPGNQPQHF. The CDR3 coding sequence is TGTGCCAGTAGCTCATCCCTGGGGGATCCGGGCAATCAGCCCCAGCATTTT.

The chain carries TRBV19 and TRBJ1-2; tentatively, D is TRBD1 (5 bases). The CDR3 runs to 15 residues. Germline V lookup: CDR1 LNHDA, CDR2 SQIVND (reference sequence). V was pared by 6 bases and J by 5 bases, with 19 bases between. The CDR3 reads CASSNTGVRLYGYTF. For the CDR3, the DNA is TGTGCCAGTAGCAACACGGGGGTACGGCTGTATGGCTACACCTTC.

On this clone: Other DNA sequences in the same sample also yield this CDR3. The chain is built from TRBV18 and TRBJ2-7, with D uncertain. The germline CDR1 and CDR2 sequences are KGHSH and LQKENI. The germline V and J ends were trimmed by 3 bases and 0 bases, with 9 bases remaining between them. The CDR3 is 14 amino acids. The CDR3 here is CASSPGLSSYEQYF. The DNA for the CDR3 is TGTGCCAGCTCACCGGGTTTGAGCTCCTACGAGCAGTACTTC.